This TCR beta chain emerged from a study of STAT5B mutations in CD4+ large granular lymphocyte leukemia. Sequencing used immunoSEQ multiplex PCR; TCRdb keeps in-frame clones, though not all of them. The table has about 30,000 clones, 70% to 90% seen once. This CDR3 contains 15 residues. V was trimmed by 5 bases and J by 5 bases, leaving 15 bases between them. Germline CDR1 SGHVS, CDR2 FQNEAQ. This TCR was sampled from a human donor in good health. This chain links TRBV7-8 with TRBJ1-4; perhaps TRBD1 as D (6 bases). The sample was CD4+ T cells from blood buffy coats. CDR3 sequence reads: CASSQRQGINEKLFF. The CDR3 DNA follows: TGTGCCAGCAGCCAAAGGCAGGGGATAAATGAAAAACTGTTTTTT.